This T cell receptor (beta chain) was found in a study of T cell responses to AZD1222 COVID-19 vaccine. Study as a whole: Both about-4-week and about-12-week second-dose recipients were combined.

TCRdb's copy holds only in-frame clones and misses some; the assay was immunoSEQ multiplex PCR. Found here are about 140,000 clones, around 89% of them singletons; the top ten hold around 4.7%. Germline CDR1 reads MNHNS; CDR2 reads SASEGT. V dropped 3 bases and J dropped 2 bases, with 5 bases sitting between them. There are 13 residues in the CDR3. The chain carries TRBV6-1 and TRBJ1-5; D ambiguous. The clonotype was recovered from an adult in good health. Sequencing was performed on peripheral blood, taken on day 0 of AZD1222 vaccination. CDR3 DNA sequence: TGTGCCAGCAGTGATCGGGGCAATCAGCCCCAGCATTTT. Translated: CASSDRGNQPQHF.